This is a list of T cell receptor beta chains from one sample in a study of post-analysis software for immune sequencing data. One entry per CDR3 protein, called by TCRdb with MiXCR from the PCR reads. Here the sample spans hundreds of thousands of distinct CDR3 sequences, roughly 27% being singletons. Sample: blood. These TCRs come from a girl between 5 and 17 years old with multiple sclerosis. The CDR3 runs from the conserved cysteine through the conserved F or W. Each record gives: CDR3 length, J gene, V gene, clone size, D gene, CDR3 DNA, CDR3 protein. The D gene is left open where the match is weak. Not every row has a clone size; where given, it reads once, few, many or a size class.

cdr3_length: 16; j_call: TRBJ2-3; v_call: TRBV6-5; clone_size: NA; d_call: NA; cdr3_nt: TGTGCCAGCAGTTACTTGGGTGGACAGACCACAGATACGCAGTATTTT; cdr3_aa: CASSYLGGQTTDTQYF
cdr3_length: 10; j_call: TRBJ2-7; v_call: TRBV7-2; clone_size: NA; d_call: NA; cdr3_nt: TGTGCCAGCAGCTCGAGCGAGCAGTACTTC; cdr3_aa: CASSSSEQYF
cdr3_length: 14; j_call: TRBJ2-3; v_call: TRBV7-2; clone_size: few; d_call: NA; cdr3_nt: TGTGCCAGCAGCGCGGACCTCCGTCGGGGTACGCAGTATTTT; cdr3_aa: CASSADLRRGTQYF
cdr3_length: 14; j_call: TRBJ2-1; v_call: TRBV29-1; clone_size: few; d_call: NA; cdr3_nt: TGCAGCCATTTTGGGGGAGTGGGATACAATGAGCAGTTCTTC; cdr3_aa: CSHFGGVGYNEQFF
cdr3_length: 15; j_call: TRBJ2-1; v_call: TRBV7-8; clone_size: many; d_call: TRBD2; cdr3_nt: TGTGCCAGCAGCTTAGGACTAGCGGGAGACAATGAGCAGTTCTTC; cdr3_aa: CASSLGLAGDNEQFF
cdr3_length: 16; j_call: TRBJ1-5; v_call: TRBV29-1; clone_size: few; d_call: NA; cdr3_nt: TGCAGCGTTGTATTAGGGGCAGGGGCGGGCAATCAGCCCCAGCATTTT; cdr3_aa: CSVVLGAGAGNQPQHF
cdr3_length: 16; j_call: TRBJ1-6; v_call: TRBV20-1; clone_size: NA; d_call: NA; cdr3_nt: TGCAGTGGGGGGGACTGGTATAGCTCCTATAATTCACCCCTCCACTTT; cdr3_aa: CSGGDWYSSYNSPLHF
cdr3_length: 16; j_call: TRBJ1-2; v_call: TRBV27; clone_size: once; d_call: TRBD1; cdr3_nt: TGTGCCAGCAGACCGGGACAGGGTATTTTGGACTATGGCTACACCTTC; cdr3_aa: CASRPGQGILDYGYTF
cdr3_length: 15; j_call: TRBJ2-1; v_call: TRBV5-1; clone_size: NA; d_call: TRBD2; cdr3_nt: TGCGCCAGCAGCTCGTCAGAGGGACTAGCGGGGAAAAAGTTCTTC; cdr3_aa: CASSSSEGLAGKKFF
cdr3_length: 13; j_call: TRBJ1-4; v_call: TRBV29-1; clone_size: NA; d_call: TRBD1; cdr3_nt: TGCAGCGTCCTTGACAGGGGGAATGAAAAACTGTTTTTT; cdr3_aa: CSVLDRGNEKLFF
cdr3_length: 14; j_call: TRBJ2-1; v_call: TRBV29-1; clone_size: many; d_call: NA; cdr3_nt: TGCAGCGTTCGTCTCGCGGACTCCTACAATGAGCAGTTCTTC; cdr3_aa: CSVRLADSYNEQFF
cdr3_length: 12; j_call: TRBJ2-1; v_call: TRBV24-1; clone_size: NA; d_call: NA; cdr3_nt: TGTGCCACCAGTGAAAGTGGGAATGAGCAGTTCTTC; cdr3_aa: CATSESGNEQFF
cdr3_length: 14; j_call: TRBJ2-7; v_call: TRBV29-1; clone_size: NA; d_call: TRBD1; cdr3_nt: TGCAGCGCCCGGACAGGGGGCTCCTACAATGAGCAGTACTTC; cdr3_aa: CSARTGGSYNEQYF
cdr3_length: 13; j_call: TRBJ2-3; v_call: TRBV6-1; clone_size: NA; d_call: NA; cdr3_nt: TGTGCCAGCGGGGCCTTACAGGCAGATACGCAGTATTTT; cdr3_aa: CASGALQADTQYF
cdr3_length: 14; j_call: TRBJ1-4; v_call: TRBV20-1; clone_size: few; d_call: NA; cdr3_nt: TGCAGTGCTAGGCCCTCGGGGGCTACTGAAAAACTGTTTTTT; cdr3_aa: CSARPSGATEKLFF
cdr3_length: 14; j_call: TRBJ1-5; v_call: TRBV10-3; clone_size: NA; d_call: NA; cdr3_nt: TGTGCCATCAGGGCCGGGACACCAAATCAGCCCCAGCATTTT; cdr3_aa: CAIRAGTPNQPQHF
cdr3_length: 14; j_call: TRBJ2-4; v_call: TRBV5-1; clone_size: NA; d_call: NA; cdr3_nt: TGCGCCAGCAGCTTGGAAGGAGTCAAAAACATTCAGTACTTC; cdr3_aa: CASSLEGVKNIQYF
cdr3_length: 15; j_call: TRBJ2-7; v_call: TRBV10-3; clone_size: NA; d_call: TRBD1; cdr3_nt: TGTGCCATCAGTGCACAGACAGGGGCCTACGAGGTGCAGTACTTC; cdr3_aa: CAISAQTGAYEVQYF
cdr3_length: 14; j_call: TRBJ1-2; v_call: TRBV20-1; clone_size: NA; d_call: NA; cdr3_nt: TGCAGTGCCCAGGGAGAATATTGGGGCGATGGCTACACCTTC; cdr3_aa: CSAQGEYWGDGYTF
cdr3_length: 15; j_call: TRBJ2-7; v_call: TRBV6-2/TRBV6-3; clone_size: few; d_call: NA; cdr3_nt: TGTGCCAGCAGTTCATCTGGATTGCCTCCCTACGAGCAGTACTTC; cdr3_aa: CASSSSGLPPYEQYF
cdr3_length: 13; j_call: TRBJ1-2; v_call: TRBV4-1; clone_size: NA; d_call: NA; cdr3_nt: TGCGCCAGCAGCCAGCGTGACAGGTCCGGCTACACCTTC; cdr3_aa: CASSQRDRSGYTF
cdr3_length: 14; j_call: TRBJ2-1; v_call: TRBV29-1; clone_size: NA; d_call: NA; cdr3_nt: TGCAACGTTTACAGAGATAAAGGGGGTAATGAGCAGTTCTTC; cdr3_aa: CNVYRDKGGNEQFF
cdr3_length: 15; j_call: TRBJ2-1; v_call: TRBV15; clone_size: many; d_call: TRBD1; cdr3_nt: TGTGCCACCAGCGCGAACAGGGGCCTATACAATGAGCAGTTCTTC; cdr3_aa: CATSANRGLYNEQFF
cdr3_length: 15; j_call: TRBJ1-1; v_call: TRBV20-1; clone_size: few; d_call: NA; cdr3_nt: TGCAGTGCTAGAGATGGGGGGGGGTTGAACACTGAAGCTTTCTTT; cdr3_aa: CSARDGGGLNTEAFF
cdr3_length: 10; j_call: TRBJ1-5; v_call: TRBV6-5; clone_size: NA; d_call: NA; cdr3_nt: TGTGCCAGCCATTATCAGCCCCAGCATTTT; cdr3_aa: CASHYQPQHF
cdr3_length: 13; j_call: TRBJ2-7; v_call: TRBV12-5; clone_size: NA; d_call: NA; cdr3_nt: TGTGCTAGTGGTTTGTTGACGGTGGGAGAGCAGTACTTC; cdr3_aa: CASGLLTVGEQYF
cdr3_length: 16; j_call: TRBJ1-5; v_call: TRBV27; clone_size: NA; d_call: NA; cdr3_nt: TGTGCCAGCAGTTTATTTGCGGTGGACCGCTCCCAGCCCCAGCATTTT; cdr3_aa: CASSLFAVDRSQPQHF
cdr3_length: 15; j_call: TRBJ2-7; v_call: TRBV10-2; clone_size: NA; d_call: TRBD1; cdr3_nt: TGCGCCAGCAGCAAACCCGGACAGGGGGTGAACGAGCAGTACTTC; cdr3_aa: CASSKPGQGVNEQYF
cdr3_length: 15; j_call: TRBJ1-4; v_call: TRBV7-8; clone_size: few; d_call: NA; cdr3_nt: TGTGCCAGCAGGCCTCGGGGGGCAACTAATGAAAAACTGTTTTTT; cdr3_aa: CASRPRGATNEKLFF
cdr3_length: 12; j_call: TRBJ1-2; v_call: TRBV29-1; clone_size: few; d_call: NA; cdr3_nt: TGCAGCGGCAGGTCGGGGGACTATGGCTACACCTTC; cdr3_aa: CSGRSGDYGYTF
cdr3_length: 16; j_call: TRBJ2-7; v_call: TRBV7-6; clone_size: NA; d_call: TRBD2; cdr3_nt: TGTGCCAGCAGCTTAATGGTGGCTAGCGGGTACTACGAGCAGTACTTC; cdr3_aa: CASSLMVASGYYEQYF
cdr3_length: 15; j_call: TRBJ1-5; v_call: TRBV7-8; clone_size: NA; d_call: NA; cdr3_nt: TGTGCCAGCAGCTTATGGGGGTGGTTGGATCAGCCCCAGCATTTT; cdr3_aa: CASSLWGWLDQPQHF
cdr3_length: 17; j_call: TRBJ2-1; v_call: TRBV10-2; clone_size: NA; d_call: TRBD2; cdr3_nt: TGCGCCAGCAGTGTGCTAGCGGGAGGGGCATCCTACAATGAGCAGTTCTTC; cdr3_aa: CASSVLAGGASYNEQFF
cdr3_length: 15; j_call: TRBJ2-3; v_call: TRBV7-2; clone_size: few; d_call: TRBD1; cdr3_nt: TGTGCCAGCAGCATCCGGACAGGCCTCACAGATACGCAGTATTTT; cdr3_aa: CASSIRTGLTDTQYF
cdr3_length: 13; j_call: TRBJ2-5; v_call: TRBV18; clone_size: few; d_call: NA; cdr3_nt: TGTGCCAGCTCACCACGGCTCCTAGAGACCCAGTACTTC; cdr3_aa: CASSPRLLETQYF
cdr3_length: 8; j_call: TRBJ1-5; v_call: TRBV20-1; clone_size: NA; d_call: NA; cdr3_nt: TGCAGTGAGCAGCCCCAGCATTTT; cdr3_aa: CSEQPQHF